These 16 T cell receptor beta chains came from one sample sequenced in a study of cytomegalovirus exposure and HLA in healthy donors. Libraries were prepared by immunoSEQ multiplex PCR; TCRdb keeps only in-frame clonotypes and omits some of them. The sample contains about 190,000 clones, roughly 80% of which appear only once. Source material: PBMCs. The receptor set was obtained from a man aged 18 to 35 in good health and CMV-seropositive.

This chain connects TRBV2 to TRBJ2-2; TRBD1 matches 7 bases. The CDR3 sequence is 15 residues long. V shed 4 bases, J shed 0 bases, and the junction held 2 bases outside the gene matches. The germline V gene encodes CDR1 SNHLY and CDR2 FYNNEI. The CDR3 here is CASSVGTANTGELFF. The CDR3 region has the DNA TGTGCCAGCAGTGTCGGGACAGCGAACACCGGGGAGCTGTTTTTT.

The chain uses TRBV7-3 and TRBJ2-7; D is perhaps TRBD2 (6 bases). Deletions cut 1 base from V and 0 bases from J, with 7 bases between. Germline V CDR1 and CDR2: SGHTA, FQGTGA. CDR3 length equals 14 residues. The CDR3 nucleotides read TGTGCCAGCAGCTTAAGGAGGGCCTCCTACGAGCAGTACTTC. Encoded protein: CASSLRRASYEQYF.

The chain employs TRBV5-1 and TRBJ1-1; D unresolved. The CDR3 runs to 14 residues. Germline values: CDR1 SGHRS, CDR2 YFSETQ. V was shortened by 0 bases and J by 5 bases, with 11 bases between the two germline ends. The CDR3 spells CASSLERGSTEAFF. CDR3 bases: TGCGCCAGCAGCTTGGAAAGAGGGTCTACTGAAGCTTTCTTT.

This chain joins TRBV5-4 and TRBJ2-1, with TRBD2 matching over 9 bases. The CDR3 consists of 15 residues. With 4 bases clipped from V and 2 bases from J, the junction kept 4 bases outside the gene matches. Germline V gene data show CDR1 as SGHNT and CDR2 as YYREEE (reference sequence). The CDR3 coding sequence is TGTGCCAGCAGCACGTGGACTAGCGCCTACAATGAGCAGTTCTTC. This encodes CASSTWTSAYNEQFF.

The chain links TRBV19 to TRBJ1-1, with D unresolved. The CDR3 has 11 residues. Germline V CDR1 and CDR2: LNHDA, SQIVND (reference sequence). Between the trimmed V and J ends, which lost 8 bases and 4 bases, there was a span of 8 bases. The DNA for the CDR3 is TGTGCCAGTCGGCGGCTCACTGAAGCTTTCTTT. It yields the protein CASRRLTEAFF.

This chain links TRBV11-2 with TRBJ2-7, with D unresolved. The CDR3 covers 15 residues. V lost 0 bases, J lost 2 bases, and 11 bases lay in between. In germline, CDR1 is SGHAT, CDR2 FQNNGV. CDR3: CASSLDLYSTYEQYF. CDR3 in DNA: TGTGCCAGCAGCTTAGATTTATACTCCACCTACGAGCAGTACTTC.

V gene TRBV2 combines with J gene TRBJ2-1; D remains unclear. From germline, CDR1 is SNHLY and CDR2 FYNNEI. The CDR3 has 16 amino acids. The V and J ends lost 4 bases and 0 bases respectively, with 13 bases between them. CDR3 coding DNA: TGTGCCAGCAGTGCGACAACGCTGAGCTCCTACAATGAGCAGTTCTTC. This translates into CASSATTLSSYNEQFF.

The chain combines TRBV7-2 with TRBJ2-7; 7 bases line up with TRBD1. CDR3 length: 15 amino acids. Germline values: CDR1 SGHTA, CDR2 FQGNSA. Trimming took 5 bases from V and 6 from J; bases not matched to a gene: 13. The CDR3 DNA sequence: TGTGCCAGCAGCCTTAGGACAGGTACCTTGAGCGAGCAGTACTTC. Translating it yields CASSLRTGTLSEQYF.

The genes are TRBV7-8 and TRBJ2-2, with 13 positions matching TRBD2. This CDR3 spans 18 amino acids. From germline, CDR1 is SGHVS and CDR2 FQNEAQ. With V trimmed by 4 bases and J by 1 base, 6 bases remained unmatched. CDR3 loop: CASSSYGLAGENTGELFF. CDR3 DNA: TGTGCCAGCAGCTCCTACGGACTAGCGGGGGAGAACACCGGGGAGCTGTTTTTT.

The gene calls are TRBV6-4 and TRBJ2-1; 14 positions match TRBD2. Looked up from germline, CDR1 is MRHNA and CDR2 is SNTAGT. Trimming took 5 bases from V and 7 from J; bases not matched to a gene: 16. The CDR3 is 19 amino acids. The CDR3 protein is CASSPLALTSGRARNEQFF. The CDR3 DNA reads as TGTGCCAGCAGTCCACTTGCACTGACTAGCGGGAGGGCTAGGAATGAGCAGTTCTTC.

The chain has TRBV5-6 and TRBJ2-3, with 7 positions matching TRBD2. V lost 4 bases to trimming and J lost 3 bases; unmatched junction nucleotides: 11. Germline V gene data show CDR1 as SGHDT and CDR2 as YYEEEE. This CDR3 is 16 amino acids long. The CDR3 here is CASSLGVLAATDTQYF. CDR3 DNA sequence: TGTGCCAGCAGCCTGGGTGTTCTAGCGGCTACAGATACGCAGTATTTT.

The genes are TRBV18 and TRBJ2-2; 16 positions agree with TRBD2. From germline, CDR1 is KGHSH and CDR2 LQKENI. This CDR3 contains 20 residues. Unmatched junction bases numbered 13, after V lost 6 bases and J lost 3 bases. CDR3 sequence (DNA): TGTGCCAGCTCGCTTTATTCGGGACTAGCGGGAGGGCCGGACACCGGGGAGCTGTTTTTT. The encoded protein is CASSLYSGLAGGPDTGELFF.

V and J are TRBV7-9 and TRBJ1-4, with TRBD1 as a possible D gene (5 bases). V was trimmed by 5 bases and J by 12 bases, leaving 16 bases between them. Germline values: CDR1 SEHNR, CDR2 FQNEAQ (reference sequence). The CDR3 length is 13 residues. The CDR3 is CASSHYPGGELFF. The DNA of the CDR3 is TGTGCCAGCAGCCACTACCCCGGGGGGGAACTGTTTTTT. The variable domain in full, with the rest retrieved from reference TRBV7-9 and TRBJ1-4, is DTGVSQNPRHKITKRGQNVTFRCDPISEHNRLYWYRQTLGQGPEFLTYFQNEAQLEKSRLLSDRFSAERPKGSFSTLEIQRTEQGDSAMYLCASSHYPGGELFFGSGTQLSVL.

The V call is TRBV29-1, the J call TRBJ2-7, with D perhaps matching TRBD2 (5 bases). This CDR3 has 11 amino acids. CDR1 is SQVTM and CDR2 is ANQGSEA in the germline V gene. The V and J ends lost 6 bases and 4 bases respectively, with 10 bases between them. The DNA of the CDR3 is TGCAGCGTGGACGGGGATTACGAGCAGTACTTC. It yields the protein CSVDGDYEQYF.

The V and J genes are TRBV5-1 and TRBJ2-1, with 9 bases aligning to TRBD2. The CDR3 is 17 residues long. The germline gives CDR1 SGHRS, CDR2 YFSETQ. With V trimmed by 4 bases and J by 6 bases, 14 bases remained unmatched. CDR3 in amino acids: CASSPRLRGREFNEQFF. The CDR3 DNA reads TGCGCCAGCAGCCCCCGCCTCCGCGGGAGGGAATTCAATGAGCAGTTCTTC.

This chain links TRBV7-3 with TRBJ1-2, with no clear D. Trimming removed 0 bases from V and 8 bases from J, with 10 bases in between. The CDR3 sequence is 13 residues long. CDR1 and CDR2 from the germline V gene are SGHTA and FQGTGA. The CDR3 region has the DNA TGTGCCAGCAGCTTAACGCGGGCAAGCGGCTACACCTTC. This gives the protein CASSLTRASGYTF. Combining the CDR3 with reference TRBV7-3 and TRBJ1-2 gives the whole variable domain GAGVSQTPSNKVTEKGKYVELRCDPISGHTALYWYRQSLGQGPEFLIYFQGTGAADDSGLPNDRFFAVRPEGSVSTLKIQRTERGDSAVYLCASSLTRASGYTFGSGTRLTVV.